This T cell receptor (beta chain) was sequenced for a study of prognosis after radiotherapy for stage I lung cancer. Study context: Median age was approximately 79 years (about 53 to 84) among around 13 men and several women. A handful of patients developed post-radiotherapy distant metastases at median around seven months; over 14 had no significant progression. Study observations and caveats: The authors reported that TRBV and TRBJ gene usage differed between patients with and without metastases.

Trimming shortened V by 6 bases and J by 8 bases, and 8 bases separated the two germline ends. The CDR3 sequence is 11 residues long. From germline, CDR1 is LNHDA and CDR2 SQIVND (reference sequence). About this clonotype: Its antigen is undetermined.

Template was genomic DNA; TCR beta CDR3 amplified in two multiplex PCR rounds. It was primers specific to each TRBV and TRBJ gene that first-round PCR used. TCRdb re-derived calls from the multiplex PCR reads in MiXCR, one entry per CDR3 protein. The data hold 15,000 or so distinct CDR3 sequences, with about half observed a single time. Material: PBMCs, obtained before or after stereotactic body radiation therapy (not recorded which). The chain links TRBV19 to TRBJ2-1; D is unclear. The receptor was isolated from a donor older than 45 with non-small cell lung cancer. In DNA form, the CDR3 reads TGTGCCAGTAGCGATATGGATGAGCAGTTCTTC. Amino acid sequence: CASSDMDEQFF. The variable domain in full, completed from reference TRBV19 and TRBJ2-1, reads DGGITQSPKYLFRKEGQNVTLSCEQNLNHDAMYWYRQDPGQGLRLIYYSQIVNDFQKGDIAEGYSVSREKKESFPLTVTSAQKNPTAFYLCASSDMDEQFFGPGTRLTVL.